These 7 T cell receptor beta chains originate from one sample sequenced in a study of blood T cell repertoires in COVID-19. TCRdb's table, derived via immunoSEQ multiplex PCR, lists solely in-frame clones and lacks some. The sample includes over 200,000 clones, over 75% of them seen just once. Input material: peripheral blood. Every receptor here comes from a human donor in a cohort sampled during active COVID-19.

In DNA form, the CDR3 reads TGTGCCAGCAGCCAAGTGACCCAGGCCCAGATACGAAACACCATATATTTT. It specifies CASSQVTQAQIRNTIYF. The chain couples TRBV4-2 to TRBJ1-3; D is unclear. The V end was cut by 1 base, the J end by 5 bases, with 18 bases between. The germline V gene has CDR1 LGHNA and CDR2 YNFKEQ. The CDR3 covers 17 residues.

The genes are TRBV3-1 (or the pseudogene TRBV3-2) and TRBJ2-7; 9 bases agree with TRBD2. This CDR3 is 15 amino acids long. V dropped 0 bases and J dropped 6; count of bases not matched to a gene: 6. Germline CDR1 LGHDT, CDR2 YNNKEL (reference sequence). CDR3 amino acids: CASSQDVGLATEQYF. In nucleotides, the CDR3 is TGTGCCAGCAGCCAAGATGTAGGACTAGCGACCGAGCAGTACTTC.

This chain links TRBV6-5 with TRBJ1-6; D not resolved. The CDR3 runs 13 residues. Per germline, CDR1 MNHEY and CDR2 SVGAGI. V lost 7 bases to trimming and J lost 7 bases, with 11 bases between them. The CDR3 protein is CASMTGGNSPLHF. Written as DNA, the CDR3 is TGTGCCAGCATGACGGGTGGGAATTCACCCCTCCACTTT.

The chain combines TRBV19 with TRBJ2-2; 7 bases fit TRBD2. Germline V gene sequence: CDR1 LNHDA, CDR2 SQIVND (reference sequence). The V and J ends lost 9 bases and 6 bases, in that order; junction bases with no gene match: 13. The CDR3 loop spans 15 amino acids. The CDR3 region is CASLYGRESSGELFF. The CDR3, as DNA: TGTGCCAGCCTATATGGGCGGGAGTCTTCCGGGGAGCTGTTTTTT.

V usage is TRBV5-1 and J usage is TRBJ2-3, with D perhaps matching TRBD2 (7 bases). The V end was cut by 4 bases, the J end by 2 bases, with 11 bases between. The CDR3 runs 14 residues. CDR1 and CDR2 (germline): SGHRS, YFSETQ. The CDR3 DNA reads as TGCGCCAGCAGCCTCGGGGGGCCCACAGATACGCAGTATTTT. Its translation: CASSLGGPTDTQYF.

The V call is TRBV28, the J call TRBJ1-2; D not resolved. Germline CDR1 MDHEN, CDR2 SYDVKM. CDR3 length: 16 residues. Trimming shortened V by 7 bases and J by 3 bases, and 21 bases separated the two germline ends. CDR3 sequence: CASTPLGRVSYYGYTF. The CDR3 DNA reads TGTGCCAGCACCCCTCTAGGGAGGGTATCTTACTATGGCTACACCTTC.

The chain is built from TRBV30 and TRBJ1-1, with 7 bases lining up with TRBD1. V shed 0 bases, J shed 0 bases, and the junction held 19 bases outside the gene matches. The germline V gene encodes CDR1 GTSNPN and CDR2 SVGIG (reference sequence). This CDR3 spans 20 amino acids. The CDR3 sequence: CAWSVGGRRGAWLMNTEAFF. CDR3 in DNA: TGTGCCTGGAGTGTAGGGGGCAGGAGGGGGGCATGGCTCATGAACACTGAAGCTTTCTTT.